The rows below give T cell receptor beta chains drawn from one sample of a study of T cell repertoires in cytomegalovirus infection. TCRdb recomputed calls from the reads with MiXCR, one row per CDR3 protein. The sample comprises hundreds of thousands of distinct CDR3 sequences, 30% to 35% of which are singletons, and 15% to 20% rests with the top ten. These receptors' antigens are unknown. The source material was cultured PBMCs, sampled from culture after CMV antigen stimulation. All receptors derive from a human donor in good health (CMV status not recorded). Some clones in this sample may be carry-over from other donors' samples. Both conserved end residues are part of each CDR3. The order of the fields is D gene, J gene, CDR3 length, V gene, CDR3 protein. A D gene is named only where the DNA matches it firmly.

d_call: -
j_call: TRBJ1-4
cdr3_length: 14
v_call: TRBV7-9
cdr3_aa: CASSLAQANEKLFF

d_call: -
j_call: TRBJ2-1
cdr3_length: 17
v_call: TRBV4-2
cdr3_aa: CASSQDIVQGTHNEQFF

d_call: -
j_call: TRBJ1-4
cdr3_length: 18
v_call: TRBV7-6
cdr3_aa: CASSLPLGGVLSNEKLFF

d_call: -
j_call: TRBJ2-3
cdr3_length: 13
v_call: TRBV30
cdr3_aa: CAWSGRSRDTQYF

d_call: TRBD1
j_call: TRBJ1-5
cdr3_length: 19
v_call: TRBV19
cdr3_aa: CASSPLLGQGANSNQPQHF

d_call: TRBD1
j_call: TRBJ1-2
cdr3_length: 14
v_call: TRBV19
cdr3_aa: CASRALRGIYGYTF

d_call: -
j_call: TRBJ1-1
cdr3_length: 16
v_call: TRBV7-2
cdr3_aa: CASSSPSGGRGTEAFF

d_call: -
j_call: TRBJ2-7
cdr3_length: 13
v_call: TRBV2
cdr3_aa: CASSGGGSYEQYF

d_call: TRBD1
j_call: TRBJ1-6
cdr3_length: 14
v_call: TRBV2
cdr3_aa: CASRRTGELSPLHF

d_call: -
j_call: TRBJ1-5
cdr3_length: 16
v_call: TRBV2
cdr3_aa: CASSGRRFHSNQPQHF

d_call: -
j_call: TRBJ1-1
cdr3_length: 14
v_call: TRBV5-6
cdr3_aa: CASSSPRRGVGAFF

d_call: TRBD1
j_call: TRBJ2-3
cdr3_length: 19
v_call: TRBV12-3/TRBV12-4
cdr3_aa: CASSLRTGGWDSGTDTQYF

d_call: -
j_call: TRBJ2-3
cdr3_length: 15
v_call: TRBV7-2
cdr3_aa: CASSVRRGEGDTQYF

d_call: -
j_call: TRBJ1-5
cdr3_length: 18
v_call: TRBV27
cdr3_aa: CASRARGRATMSNQPQHF

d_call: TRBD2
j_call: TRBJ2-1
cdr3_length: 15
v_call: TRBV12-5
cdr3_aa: CASGVGLAGYNEQFF

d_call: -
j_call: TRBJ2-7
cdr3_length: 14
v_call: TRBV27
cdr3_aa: CASSFRGSFYEQYF

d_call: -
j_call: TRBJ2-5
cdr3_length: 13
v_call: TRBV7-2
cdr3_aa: CASSLEGQETQYF

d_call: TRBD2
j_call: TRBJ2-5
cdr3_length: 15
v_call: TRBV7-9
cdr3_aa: CASSLSAGGQETQYF

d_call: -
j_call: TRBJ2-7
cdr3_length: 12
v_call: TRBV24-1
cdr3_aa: CATSDNTYEQYF

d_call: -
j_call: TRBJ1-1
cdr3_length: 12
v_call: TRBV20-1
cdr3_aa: CSASGGFTEAFF

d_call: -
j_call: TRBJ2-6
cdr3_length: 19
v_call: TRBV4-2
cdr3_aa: CASSQEVAELSSGANVLTF

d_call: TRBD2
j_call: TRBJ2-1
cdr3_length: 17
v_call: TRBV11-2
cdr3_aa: CASRGLAGGPSYNEQFF

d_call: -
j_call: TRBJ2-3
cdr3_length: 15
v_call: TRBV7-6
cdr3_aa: CASSLAGRITDTQYF

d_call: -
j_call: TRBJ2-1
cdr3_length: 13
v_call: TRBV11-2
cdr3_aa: CASSLDRAVEQFF

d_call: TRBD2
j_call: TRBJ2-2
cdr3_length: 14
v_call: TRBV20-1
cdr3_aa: CSARGGKNTGELFF

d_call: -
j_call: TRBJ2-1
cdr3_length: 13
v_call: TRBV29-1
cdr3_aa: CSGRQAWRNEQFF

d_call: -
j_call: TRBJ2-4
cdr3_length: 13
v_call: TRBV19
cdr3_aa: CASSMGTGGIQYF

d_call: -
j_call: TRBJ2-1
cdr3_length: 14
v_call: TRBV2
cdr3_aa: CASSETRSYNEQFF

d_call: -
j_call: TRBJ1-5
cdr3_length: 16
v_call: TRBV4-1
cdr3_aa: CASSQGWTASNQPQHF

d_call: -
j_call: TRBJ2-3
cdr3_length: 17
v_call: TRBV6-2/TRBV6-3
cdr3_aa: CASSYSESGDGSDTQYF

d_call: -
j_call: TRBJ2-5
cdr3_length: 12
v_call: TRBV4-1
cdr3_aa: CASSQDRETQYF

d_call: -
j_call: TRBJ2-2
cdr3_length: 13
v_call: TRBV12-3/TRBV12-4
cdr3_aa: CASRRVNTGELFF

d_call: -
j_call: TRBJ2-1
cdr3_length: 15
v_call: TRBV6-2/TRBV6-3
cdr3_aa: CASSAGTGSYNEQFF

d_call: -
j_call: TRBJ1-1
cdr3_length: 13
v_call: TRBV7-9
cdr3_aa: CASSLDPGREAFF

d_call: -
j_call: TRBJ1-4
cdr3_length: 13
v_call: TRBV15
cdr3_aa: CATSKGADEKLFF

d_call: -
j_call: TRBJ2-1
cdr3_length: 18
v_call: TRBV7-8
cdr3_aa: CASSPINLAAGTSFLQFF

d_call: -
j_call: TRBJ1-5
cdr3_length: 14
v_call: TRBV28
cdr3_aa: CASSLWQGSQPQHF

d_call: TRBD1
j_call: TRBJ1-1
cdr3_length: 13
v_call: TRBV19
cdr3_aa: CASTRRGLTEAFF

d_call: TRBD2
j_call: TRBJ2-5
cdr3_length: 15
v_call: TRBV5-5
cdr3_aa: CASSFLAGGKETQYF

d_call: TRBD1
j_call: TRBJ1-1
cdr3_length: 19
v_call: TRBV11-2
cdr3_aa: CASSLEAGQELPMNTEAFF

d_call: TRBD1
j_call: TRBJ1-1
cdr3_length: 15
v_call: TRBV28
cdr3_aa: CASSPAGTGATEAFF

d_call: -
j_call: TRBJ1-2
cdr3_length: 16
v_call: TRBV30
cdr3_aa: CAWKARGDTSFYGYTF

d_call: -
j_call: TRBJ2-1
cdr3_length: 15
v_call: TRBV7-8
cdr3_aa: CASSATGTEYNEQFF

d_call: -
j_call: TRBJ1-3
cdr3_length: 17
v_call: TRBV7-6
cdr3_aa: CASSSGWNRIKGNTIYF